This entry features one TCR beta chain sequence. These data belong to a study of control samples from healthy donors and cancer patients. Using immunoSEQ multiplex PCR, the repertoire was profiled, and TCRdb retains in-frame clones only, with some absent. This table has some 130,000 clones, 80% to 95% appearing once. V lost 5 bases and J lost 9, with 17 bases in between. The CDR3 has 15 amino acids. The germline CDR1 and CDR2 sequences are MDHEN and SYDVKM. This sequence joins TRBV28 and TRBJ1-6, with a tentative D call TRBD1 (6 bases). This clonotype was sampled from a man aged 25-40 years in good health. Sequences were obtained from blood. CDR3 region: CASSEEGGLGSPLHF. The CDR3 region has the DNA TGTGCCAGCAGTGAAGAAGGGGGGTTAGGTTCACCCCTCCACTTT.